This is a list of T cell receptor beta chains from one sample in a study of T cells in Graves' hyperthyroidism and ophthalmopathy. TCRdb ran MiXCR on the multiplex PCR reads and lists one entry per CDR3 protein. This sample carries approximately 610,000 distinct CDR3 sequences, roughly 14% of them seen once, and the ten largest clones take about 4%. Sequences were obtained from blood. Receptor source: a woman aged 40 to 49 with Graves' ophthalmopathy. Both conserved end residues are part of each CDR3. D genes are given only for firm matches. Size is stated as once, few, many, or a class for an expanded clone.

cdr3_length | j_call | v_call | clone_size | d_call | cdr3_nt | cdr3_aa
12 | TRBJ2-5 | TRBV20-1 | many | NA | TGCAGTGCTAGAGCTACCGGGGAGACCCAGTACTTC | CSARATGETQYF
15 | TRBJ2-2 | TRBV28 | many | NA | TGTGCCAGCAGTTCCTGGACAGGGAGGGCCGGGGAGCTGTTTTTT | CASSSWTGRAGELFF
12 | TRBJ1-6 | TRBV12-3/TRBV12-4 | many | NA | TGTGCCAGCAGAAGGGGTAATTCACCCCTCCACTTT | CASRRGNSPLHF
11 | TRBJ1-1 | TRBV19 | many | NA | TGTGCCAGTAGTTCCTTGATTGAAGCTTTCTTT | CASSSLIEAFF
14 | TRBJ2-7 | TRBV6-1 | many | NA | TGTGCCAGCAGTGAAATGATCTCCCTGGACGAGCAGTACTTC | CASSEMISLDEQYF
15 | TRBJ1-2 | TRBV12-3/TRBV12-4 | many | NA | TGTGCCAGCAGCCTTGCATTGGTCAGTTTCTATGGCTACACCTTC | CASSLALVSFYGYTF
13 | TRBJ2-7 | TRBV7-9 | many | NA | TGTGCCAGCACCCCTGAGGCGGCCTACGAGCAGTACTTC | CASTPEAAYEQYF
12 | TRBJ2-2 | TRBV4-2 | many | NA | TGTGCCAGCAGCCAAGATTCCGGGGAGCTGTTTTTT | CASSQDSGELFF
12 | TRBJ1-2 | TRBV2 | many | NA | TGTGCCAGCAGTTCGACAGGCGCCGCGTACACCTTC | CASSSTGAAYTF
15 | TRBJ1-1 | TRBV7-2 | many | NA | TGTGCCAGCAGCTCTTCAGGGGTCCTCGGCACTGAAGCTTTCTTT | CASSSSGVLGTEAFF
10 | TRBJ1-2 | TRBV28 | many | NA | TGTGCCAGCAGGTCTGACGGCTACACCTTC | CASRSDGYTF
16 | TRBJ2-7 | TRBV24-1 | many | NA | TGTGCCACCAGTGATCCAAGGACGGACAGCTCCTACGAGCAGTACTTC | CATSDPRTDSSYEQYF
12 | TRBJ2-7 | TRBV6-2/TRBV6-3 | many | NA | TGTGCCAGCAGACAATCGGGATCCGAGCAGTACTTC | CASRQSGSEQYF
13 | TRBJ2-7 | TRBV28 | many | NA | TGTGCCAGCTTCTCCGGGGGAGACTACGAGCAGTACTTC | CASFSGGDYEQYF
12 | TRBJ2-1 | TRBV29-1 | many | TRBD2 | TGCAGCGTTGTCCGTCCGGGGGGTGAGCAGTTCTTC | CSVVRPGGEQFF